This TCR beta chain comes out of a study of CD8 T cells in ankylosing spondylitis. This clonotype showed up many times. Its antigen is not identified. TCR beta libraries were made by quantitative 5'-RACE with molecular barcodes. TCRdb reprocessed the 5' RACE reads via MiXCR and lists one record per CDR3 protein. The sample holds a few hundred thousand distinct CDR3 sequences, around a tenth seen once. Germline CDR1 is MDHEN and CDR2 is SYDVKM. Unmatched junction bases numbered 12, after V lost 5 bases and J lost 6 bases. The CDR3 sequence is 15 residues long. Study-wide findings and caveats: Reported data indicate significant enrichment of disease-linked clones within matched ankylosing spondylitis synovial fluid. Within peripheral blood, clones linked to disease were CD8+ and relatively rare.

The TCR comes from a female donor with ankylosing spondylitis or in good health (not recorded which). Input material: blood, either unsorted or a sorted T cell fraction (not recorded which). The chain recombines TRBV28 with TRBJ1-1, with 7 bases lining up with TRBD1. The CDR3 reads CASSTPTHRGAEAFF. CDR3 coding DNA: TGTGCCAGCAGTACCCCGACCCACAGGGGAGCTGAAGCTTTCTTT.